This T cell receptor beta chain appears in the sequencing data of a study of shared clonotypes between healthy human individuals. Per the original methods: ImmunoSEQ yielded junction-only sequences lacking quality scores, so filtering differed. Some clones are missing from TCRdb's copy, which holds only in-frame ones; the method was immunoSEQ multiplex PCR. Clonal size and the V and J genes are those of that table, whereas D and trimming came from the DNA. The sample has roughly 2,300,000 clones, about nine tenths seen once. The V and J ends lost 0 bases and 1 base, in that order; junction bases with no gene match: 3. This CDR3 is 15 amino acids long. Germline V gene data show CDR1 as SGHNT and CDR2 as YYREEE (reference sequence).

V and J are TRBV5-4 and TRBJ1-1; 7 nucleotides align to TRBD1. Specimen: naive CD4+ T cells from PBMCs. As for subset: CD45RA+ positively selected. This TCR came from a man younger than 35 in good health. Some clones in this sample may be carry-over from other donors' samples. The CDR3 sequence is CASSLVHRGNTEAFF. The CDR3 coding sequence is TGTGCCAGCAGCTTGGTGCACAGGGGGAACACTGAAGCTTTCTTT.